This TCR beta chain emerged from a study of beta chain features in type 1 diabetes (dated by TCRdb to 2016 to 2018). Regarding the study in general: Patients and healthy donors did not differ in mean age, gender distribution, total cell number or subset yield. The study compared TCRB repertoires of sorted circulating CD4+ T cell subsets between recently diagnosed type 1 diabetes patients and matched healthy donors. Across all samples, about 110 million sorted cells were examined, and cell number per subset correlated strongly with RNA yield. Regulatory and stem cell-like memory subsets were isolated from only 8 patients and 8 healthy donors, whereas naive and central memory subsets came from all 30 or so donors.

Trimming takes 2 bases off V and 3 bases off J; junction bases not matched to a gene: 6. CDR3 length: 15 amino acids, cysteine to phenylalanine. The kept DNA is CDR3 alone, 45 bases in frame from the first base. The germline V gene (reference sequence) gives CDR1 as LNHDA and CDR2 as SQIVND. All of the isolated RNA was reverse transcribed with the High Capacity cDNA Reverse Transcription Kit, so expressed TCRB transcripts were sequenced. Deep immunoSEQ sequencing was applied to naive, central memory and regulatory T cell samples, giving an average of about 3.4 million total reads per sample. Sorted cells were lysed in RLT buffer and RNA was extracted with DNase-treated RNeasy Micro or Mini kits, depending on cell number. Each cell subset was processed separately to prevent cross-contamination, with patient and healthy donor samples processed together. Using the immunoSEQ multiplex PCR, TCRB sequences were amplified from cDNA into 87-bp fragments spanning the CDR3 region. Sequencing of the amplicons was performed on the Illumina HiSeq platform. The authors processed their data as follows. Synthetic template baselines were used to correct PCR bias computationally, reads within Hamming distance 2 were collapsed together, and singletons that could not be merged were discarded. Reads were aligned against IMGT so that V, D and J genes, CDR3 length and insertions or deletions at six rearrangement sites could be assigned. Clonotype counts were normalized to sorted cell number within each subset before computing true diversity and Gini coefficients with the tcR R package. The overlap coefficient, calculated on TCRB nucleotide sequences, was used to quantify repertoire sharing. Out-of-frame TCRB sequences from naive cells were analyzed to stand in for the pre-selection repertoire. TCRdb holds this immuneACCESS table with in-frame rearrangements only. Some clones are missing; in checked studies, unresolved V genes explain under half, and the rest has no known cause. The D gene and trimming were derived from the DNA, and the V and J assignments and clone size from that table. The sample records fewer than 900,000 clones, about a sixth of which are singletons. The biggest ten clones account for around 0.02% of the sample.

Concerning this clone itself: This receptor's antigen is unknown. No qualities accompany the bases; no much larger clone lies one base away.

A single peripheral blood draw of around 100 mL on average was collected from each donor into heparinised tubes. Using a panel that included CD45RO, CCR7, CD25, CD127, CD95 and CD27, naive, central memory, regulatory and stem cell-like memory CD4+ T cells were sorted on a BD FACSAria II. A purity above 95% was achieved for all sorted populations. Right away, PBMCs were isolated by Lymphoprep density gradient centrifugation and were stained directly, with no culture step. So that batch effects would be minimized, each experiment stained and sorted samples in pairs, pairing one healthy donor with one patient. Paper-wide results and their limitations: Patients with type 1 diabetes made fewer insertions and deleted more nucleotides at VDJ recombination sites, implying thymic rearrangement abnormalities. A moderate but significant shortening of TCRB CDR3 length was observed in type 1 diabetes patients in all four CD4+ subsets. Because cDNA was sequenced instead of genomic DNA, activated cells with high expression could be over-represented, although the groups did not differ in activation or CD3 levels. Shorter templates might be favored by PCR, yet because patient and control samples were amplified and corrected together, any such skew would affect both groups equally. Naive, central memory and regulatory TCRB repertoires appeared to be more alike among patients than among healthy donors. Because the HLA sub-analyses included only small numbers of individuals, any influence of HLA type on TCRB rearrangement was left unresolved.

The TCR comes from a woman between 18 and 29 years old in good health. What was sequenced was naive CD4+ T cells from blood. The cell subset or site label corresponds to: true naive CD4+ T cells. The chain joins TRBV19 to TRBJ2-5, with 7 bases matching TRBD2. The nucleotides read TGTGCCAGTAGTATAAGCAGCCTAGCGGAAGAGACCCAGTACTTC. This sequence encodes CASSISSLAEETQYF. The variable domain in full, with residues beyond the CDR3 obtained from the reference TRBV19 and TRBJ2-5 genes, is DGGITQSPKYLFRKEGQNVTLSCEQNLNHDAMYWYRQDPGQGLRLIYYSQIVNDFQKGDIAEGYSVSREKKESFPLTVTSAQKNPTAFYLCASSISSLAEETQYFGPGTRLLVL.